The following is a T cell receptor (beta chain) sequence with its context. The data originate from a study of blood T cell repertoires in COVID-19. Study-wide background: Both acute and convalescent COVID-19 samples were obtained from the United States, Italy and Spain. From T cells, B-cell-depleted T cells, or PBMCs came the material, which was cDNA or gDNA.

Study processing details: Nucleated cell number was recorded as an estimate derived from reference gene primer amplification. Profiling relied on immunoSEQ multiplex PCR, and the TCRdb table lists in-frame clones only, not all of them. V and J calls and clone size are given by that table; D and trimming were obtained from the DNA. The repertoire holds about 190,000 clones, with around 90% as singletons. V was pared by 2 bases and J by 0 bases, with 3 bases between. The V gene's germline CDR1 is SGHNT and CDR2 YENEEA. The CDR3 contains 13 residues. Sequencing used peripheral blood. The J gene is TRBJ2-3, the V gene TRBV11-3, with D hard to call. This clonotype was obtained from a man in his sixties with active or convalescent COVID-19. CDR3 sequence (DNA): TGTGCCAGCAGCTTAATAAGCACAGATACGCAGTATTTT. Translated, it gives CASSLISTDTQYF.